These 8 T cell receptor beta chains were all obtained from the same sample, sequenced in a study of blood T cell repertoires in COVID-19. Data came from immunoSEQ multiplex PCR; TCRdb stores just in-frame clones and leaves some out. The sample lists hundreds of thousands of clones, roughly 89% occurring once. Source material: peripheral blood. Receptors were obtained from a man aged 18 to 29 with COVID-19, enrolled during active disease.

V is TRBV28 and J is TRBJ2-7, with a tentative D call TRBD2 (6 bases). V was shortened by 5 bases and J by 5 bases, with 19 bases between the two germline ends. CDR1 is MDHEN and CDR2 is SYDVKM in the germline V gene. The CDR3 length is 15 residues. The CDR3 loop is CASSPGTAISHEQYF. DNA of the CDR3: TGTGCCAGCAGTCCTGGGACTGCCATTTCCCACGAGCAGTACTTC.

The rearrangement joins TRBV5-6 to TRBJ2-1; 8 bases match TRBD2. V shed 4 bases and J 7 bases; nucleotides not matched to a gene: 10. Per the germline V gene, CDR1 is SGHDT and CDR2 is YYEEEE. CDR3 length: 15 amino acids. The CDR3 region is CASSPAGTSSNEQFF. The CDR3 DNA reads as TGTGCCAGCAGCCCGGCCGGGACTAGTTCAAATGAGCAGTTCTTC.

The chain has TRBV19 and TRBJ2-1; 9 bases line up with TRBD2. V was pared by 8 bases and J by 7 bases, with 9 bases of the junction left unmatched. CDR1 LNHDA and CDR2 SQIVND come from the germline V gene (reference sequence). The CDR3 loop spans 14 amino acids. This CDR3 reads CASSAGGARNEQFF. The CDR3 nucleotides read TGTGCCAGTTCTGCGGGGGGGGCGAGGAATGAGCAGTTCTTC.

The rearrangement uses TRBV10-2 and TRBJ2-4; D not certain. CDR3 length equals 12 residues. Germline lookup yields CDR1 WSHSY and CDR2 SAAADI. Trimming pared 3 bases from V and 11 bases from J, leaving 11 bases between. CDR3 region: CASSDPGWFQYF. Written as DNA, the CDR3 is TGCGCCAGCAGTGACCCGGGTTGGTTTCAGTACTTC.

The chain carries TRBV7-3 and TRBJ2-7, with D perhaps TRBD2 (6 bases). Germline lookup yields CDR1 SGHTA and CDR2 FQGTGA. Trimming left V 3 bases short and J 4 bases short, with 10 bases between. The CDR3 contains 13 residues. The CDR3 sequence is CASSFDSGYEQYF. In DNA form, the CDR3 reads TGTGCCAGCAGCTTCGACAGCGGGTACGAGCAGTACTTC.

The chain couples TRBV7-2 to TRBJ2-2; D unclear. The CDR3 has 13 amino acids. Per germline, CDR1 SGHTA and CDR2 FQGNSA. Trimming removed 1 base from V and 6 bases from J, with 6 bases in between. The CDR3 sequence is CASSLVIAGELFF. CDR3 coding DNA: TGTGCCAGCAGCTTAGTAATTGCCGGGGAGCTGTTTTTT.

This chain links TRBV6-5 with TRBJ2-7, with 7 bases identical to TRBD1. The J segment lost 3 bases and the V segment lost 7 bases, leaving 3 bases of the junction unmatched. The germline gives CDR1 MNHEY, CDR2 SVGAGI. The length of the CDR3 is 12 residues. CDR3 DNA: TGTGCCAGCATGGACAGGCTCTACGAGCAGTACTTC. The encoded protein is CASMDRLYEQYF.

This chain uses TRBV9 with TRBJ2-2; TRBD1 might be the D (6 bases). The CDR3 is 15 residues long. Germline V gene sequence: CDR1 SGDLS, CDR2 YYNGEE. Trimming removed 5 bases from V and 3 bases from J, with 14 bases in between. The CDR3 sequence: CASRGGPSDTGELFF. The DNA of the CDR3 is TGTGCCAGCAGAGGGGGACCGTCGGACACCGGGGAGCTGTTTTTT.